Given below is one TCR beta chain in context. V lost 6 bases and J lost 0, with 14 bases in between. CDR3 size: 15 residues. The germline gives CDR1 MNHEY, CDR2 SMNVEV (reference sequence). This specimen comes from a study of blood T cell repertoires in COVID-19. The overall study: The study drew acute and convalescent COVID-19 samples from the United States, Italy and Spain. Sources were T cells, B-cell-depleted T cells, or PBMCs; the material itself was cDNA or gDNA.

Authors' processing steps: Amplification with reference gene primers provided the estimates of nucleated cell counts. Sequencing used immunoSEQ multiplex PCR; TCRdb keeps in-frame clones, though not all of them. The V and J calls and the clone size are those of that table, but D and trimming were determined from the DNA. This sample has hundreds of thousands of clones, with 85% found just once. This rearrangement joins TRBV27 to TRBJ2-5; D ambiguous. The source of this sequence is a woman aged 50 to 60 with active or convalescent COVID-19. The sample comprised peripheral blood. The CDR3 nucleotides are TGTGCCAGCAGAGATGTAGACACGTACCAAGAGACCCAGTACTTC. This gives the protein CASRDVDTYQETQYF.